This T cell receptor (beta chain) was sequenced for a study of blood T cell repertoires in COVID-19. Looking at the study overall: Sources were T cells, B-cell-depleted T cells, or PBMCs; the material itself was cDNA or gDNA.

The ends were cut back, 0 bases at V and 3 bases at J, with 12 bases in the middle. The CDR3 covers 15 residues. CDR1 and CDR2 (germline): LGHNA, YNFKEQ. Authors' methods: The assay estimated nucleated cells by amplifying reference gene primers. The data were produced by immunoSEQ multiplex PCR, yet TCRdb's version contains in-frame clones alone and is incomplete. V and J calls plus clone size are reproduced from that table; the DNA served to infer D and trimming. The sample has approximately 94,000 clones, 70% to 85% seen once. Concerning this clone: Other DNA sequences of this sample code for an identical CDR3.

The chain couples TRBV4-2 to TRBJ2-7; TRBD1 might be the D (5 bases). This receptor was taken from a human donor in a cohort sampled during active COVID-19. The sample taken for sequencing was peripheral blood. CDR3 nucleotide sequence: TGTGCCAGCAGCCAAGAGGGTCAGGGCCTCTACGAGCAGTACTTC. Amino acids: CASSQEGQGLYEQYF.